The 14 T cell receptor beta chains reported below all come from one sample, sequenced in a study of vaccination and CD4 T cells after COVID-19. As for treatment: roughly 10-day PBMC culture with coronavirus spike peptide pools or control peptides (ViraFEST assay). Cultured CD4+ T cells had their DNA profiled by the Oncomine TCR Beta short-read assay. TCRdb analysed the PCR reads with MiXCR anew, one entry per CDR3 protein. Of 12,000 or so distinct CDR3 sequences listed, 44% are singletons. Their antigens remain unidentified. The sample taken for sequencing was cultured CD4+ T cells from blood. All receptors derive from a human donor with COVID-19.

This clonotype was seen once. The V gene is TRBV11-2, the J gene TRBJ1-3; the D gene is possibly TRBD1 (5 bases). The V end lost 2 bases, the J end lost 8 bases, and 7 bases lay between the germline ends. Germline values: CDR1 SGHAT, CDR2 FQNNGV. CDR3 length: 12 residues. The chain's CDR3 is CASSLLGDTIYF. The CDR3 region has the DNA TGTGCCAGCAGCTTACTGGGGGACACCATATATTTT.

The chain carries TRBV20-1 and TRBJ1-2, with unresolved D. Germline CDR1 reads DFQATT; CDR2 reads SNEGSKA (reference sequence). This CDR3 spans 15 amino acids. V shed 0 bases and J shed 6 bases, with 17 bases lying between them. This chain's CDR3 is CSARDLLGVTDGYTF. DNA of the CDR3: TGCAGTGCTAGAGATCTATTAGGAGTAACAGATGGCTACACCTTC.

A single count supports this clonotype. The genes are TRBV6-1 and TRBJ2-7, with D hard to call. Trimming pared 3 bases from V and 7 bases from J, leaving 7 bases between. The CDR3 spans 11 residues. Germline V gene data show CDR1 as MNHNS and CDR2 as SASEGT. DNA for the CDR3: TGTGCCAGCAGTGATCCGTGGGAGCAGTACTTC. This translates into CASSDPWEQYF.

This clonotype was seen a handful of times. The CDR3 coding sequence is TGTGCCAGCAGTCCCTTCCGACTAGCGGGGGGACCTAGCTCCTACAATGAGCAGTTCTTC. It translates to CASSPFRLAGGPSSYNEQFF. V is TRBV27 and J is TRBJ2-1; the match to TRBD2 covers 13 bases. Trimming cost V 5 bases and J 0 bases; bases outside gene matches: 13. CDR3 length equals 20 residues. Germline CDR1 MNHEY, CDR2 SMNVEV (reference sequence).

This clonotype was recorded only once. The J gene is TRBJ2-1, the V gene TRBV6-2 or TRBV6-3; no firm D call. From germline, CDR1 is MNHEY and CDR2 SVGEGT. The V gene lost 0 bases and the J gene lost 0 bases, with 12 bases spanning the gap. This CDR3 comprises 17 residues. CDR3 DNA: TGTGCCAGCAGTTACTCCTTGGGCGAGAGCTCCTACAATGAGCAGTTCTTC. Translating it yields CASSYSLGESSYNEQFF.

This chain uses TRBV9 with TRBJ2-3; the D gene is possibly TRBD2 (6 bases). V was trimmed by 4 bases and J by 1 base, leaving 13 bases between them. Per germline, CDR1 SGDLS and CDR2 YYNGEE. This CDR3 comprises 15 residues. CDR3 protein: CASSTMGGRTDTQYF. CDR3 nucleotide sequence: TGTGCCAGCAGCACCATGGGGGGACGCACAGATACGCAGTATTTT. The full variable domain, in which reference TRBV9 and TRBJ2-3 provide the parts outside the CDR3, is DSGVTQTPKHLITATGQRVTLRCSPRSGDLSVYWYQQSLDQGLQFLIQYYNGEERAKGNILERFSAQQFPDLHSELNLSSLELGDSALYFCASSTMGGRTDTQYFGPGTRLTVL.

This clonotype was picked up a small number of times. The rearrangement uses TRBV10-3 and TRBJ2-6; D is perhaps TRBD2 (5 bases). With 9 bases removed from V and 4 bases from J, the gap between germline ends came to 16 bases. The CDR3 is 15 amino acids. The germline V gene encodes CDR1 ENHRY and CDR2 SYGVKD. CDR3 amino acids: CAILLSGVGANVLTF. CDR3 bases: TGTGCCATACTTCTGTCCGGGGTAGGGGCCAACGTCCTGACTTTC.

This clonotype has just a few counts. The chain joins TRBV19 to TRBJ2-7, with 11 bases identical to TRBD1. The V segment lost 6 bases and the J segment 3 bases; nucleotides outside the gene matches: 7. The CDR3 extends over 15 amino acids. Germline lookup yields CDR1 LNHDA and CDR2 SQIVND (reference sequence). CDR3 sequence reads: CASRRTGGAFYEQYF. DNA of the CDR3: TGTGCCAGTAGAAGGACAGGGGGCGCTTTCTACGAGCAGTACTTC.

V gene TRBV20-1 combines with J gene TRBJ1-1, with a possible D match to TRBD1 (6 bases). Between the trimmed V and J ends, which lost 5 bases and 0 bases, there was a span of 13 bases. This CDR3 spans 14 amino acids. The germline gives CDR1 DFQATT, CDR2 SNEGSKA (reference sequence). As DNA, the CDR3 is TGCAGTGCTGGGACAAGCCACATGAACACTGAAGCTTTCTTT. Translated, it gives CSAGTSHMNTEAFF.

The chain is built from TRBV6-1 and TRBJ2-2, with a possible D match to TRBD2 (5 bases). Germline V gene lookup returns CDR1 MNHNS and CDR2 SASEGT. Trimming pared 3 bases from V and 1 base from J, leaving 9 bases between. The CDR3 runs 15 residues. CDR3 sequence: CASSDGEGNTGELFF. The DNA for the CDR3 is TGTGCCAGCAGTGATGGCGAGGGGAACACCGGGGAGCTGTTTTTT.

This clonotype appeared a few times. The V gene is TRBV24-1, the J gene TRBJ2-1; D possibly corresponds to TRBD2 (5 bases). Germline CDR1 KGHDR, CDR2 SFDVKD. The CDR3 extends over 16 amino acids. V lost 4 bases, J lost 6 bases, and 18 bases lay in between. DNA of the CDR3: TGTGCCACCAGTGAGGCGCCGGGAAGAGCCACCAATGAGCAGTTCTTC. Translating gives CATSEAPGRATNEQFF.

The chain uses TRBV6-1 and TRBJ2-3; 8 nucleotides line up with TRBD1. CDR1 is MNHNS, CDR2 SASEGT, per germline. There are 15 residues in the CDR3. The V and J ends lost 4 bases and 4 bases, in that order; junction bases with no gene match: 7. CDR3 in DNA: TGTGCCAGCAGTGCAGACAGGGGAAGGGCAGATACGCAGTATTTT. Residues: CASSADRGRADTQYF.

The chain combines TRBV6-2 or TRBV6-3 with TRBJ1-2, with a possible D match to TRBD1 (5 bases). CDR3 length: 13 residues. Per germline, CDR1 MNHEY and CDR2 SVGEGT. V shed 6 bases and J shed 4 bases, with 12 bases lying between them. The CDR3 region has the DNA TGTGCCAGCAGAATAGACAGCAGCTATGGCTACACCTTC. This sequence encodes CASRIDSSYGYTF.

This chain connects TRBV6-5 to TRBJ1-1; D is undetermined. Trimming removed 2 bases at V and 5 bases at J, with 9 bases between. This CDR3 is 13 amino acids long. Germline V gene data show CDR1 as MNHEY and CDR2 as SVGAGI. Here the CDR3 DNA reads TGTGCCAGCAGTTACCTGGGCCGGACTGAAGCTTTCTTT. Its translation is CASSYLGRTEAFF.